This T cell receptor beta chain was obtained from a study of CD8+ T cells in alopecia areata. Notes on the study in general: Relative to normal scalp, lesional scalp, especially alopecia totalis/universalis, showed higher clonality.

Lesional scalp punch biopsies and peripheral blood were collected from alopecia areata patients. Sorting of CD4+ and CD8+ T cells was performed on PBMCs. As the sequencing template, cDNA was produced by extracting RNA and reverse transcribing it. Repertoires were generated with immunoSEQ multiplex PCR, while TCRdb's copy carries only in-frame clones and drops some. The data show about 150,000 clones, with 75% to 90% seen just once and over 12% held by the top ten. A word on this clone: Its antigen remains unknown. Other DNA sequences in this sample translate to the same CDR3.

The sample was CD8+ T cells sorted from blood, taken at week 0. The TCR was taken from a human donor with alopecia areata.

DNA of the CDR3: TGTGCCAGTAGTATGACAGGCCCCCTCGGGTACGAGCAGTACTTC. This encodes CASSMTGPLGYEQYF. V usage is TRBV19 and J usage is TRBJ2-7, with D perhaps TRBD1 (6 bases). CDR1 and CDR2 from the germline V gene are LNHDA and SQIVND (reference sequence). The CDR3 is made up of 15 amino acids. Trimming cost V 3 bases and J 4 bases, with 16 bases left between them.